The following is a T cell receptor (beta chain) sequence with its context. Antigen: not known. The record originates from a study of Ad26.COV2.S vaccination and SARS-CoV-2 variants. J lost 3 bases, V lost 7 bases, and 4 bases had no gene match. Looked up from germline, CDR1 is SNHLY and CDR2 is FYNNEI. This CDR3 region has 14 residues. Treatment denoted: around 19 received Ad26.COV2.S at low or high dose, single or two shots; several received placebo; per-sample allocation not given. Sampling was done on day 63 after the first vaccine or placebo injection. What was given as vaccine was an Ad26 vector encoding Wuhan-strain SARS-CoV-2 spike. Study-level points and caveats: Once vaccination had occurred, spike-specific CD8+ and CD4+ T cell responses reportedly showed substantial breadth. Placebo and vaccine recipients had non-spike TCR breadth that was similar. Measurements of TCR breadth and depth may have given underestimates of the total T cell responses.

Only in-frame clones appear in the TCRdb table, and some are missing; sequencing was by immunoSEQ multiplex PCR. The repertoire holds almost 400,000 clones, about 88% seen once, with 1.5% to 2% in the top ten. The chain combines TRBV2 with TRBJ2-5; 11 bases are a match to TRBD1. The clonotype was recovered from a person aged 18-65 years who received the Ad26.COV2.S COVID-19 vaccine or a placebo. The material was peripheral blood, obtained in a trial of Ad26.COV2.S vaccine versus placebo. The CDR3 loop is CASMGQGGKETQYF. The CDR3 region has the DNA TGTGCCAGCATGGGACAGGGGGGTAAAGAGACCCAGTACTTC. The full variable domain, its missing parts supplied by reference TRBV2 and TRBJ2-5, is EPEVTQTPSHQVTQMGQEVILRCVPISNHLYFYWYRQILGQKVEFLVSFYNNEISEKSEIFDDQFSVERPDGSNFTLKIRSTKLEDSAMYFCASMGQGGKETQYFGPGTRLLVL.